A selection of T cell receptor beta chains follows, all from one sample in a study of memory CD4+ T cells and cytomegalovirus serostatus. TCRdb keeps only in-frame clones here, not all; method: immunoSEQ multiplex PCR. Of 40,000 to 45,000 clones detected, more than 75% appear once; the ten largest clones hold approximately 0.8%. Source material: memory CD4+ T cells from blood. All receptors derive from an adult in good health and CMV-seronegative. Both conserved end residues are part of each CDR3. Fields, in order: CDR3 protein, clone size, V gene, J gene. Size is omitted from some rows. Given values are once, few, many or a class for expanded clones.

CDR3aa: CAWSETGGFSYEQYF; abundance: few; v_gene: TRBV30; j_gene: TRBJ2-7
CDR3aa: CASSTRQGSGSQPQHF; abundance: NA; v_gene: TRBV19; j_gene: TRBJ1-5
CDR3aa: CASRGTGKYGEKLFF; abundance: NA; v_gene: TRBV6-1; j_gene: TRBJ1-4
CDR3aa: CSVSRDSVGETQYF; abundance: NA; v_gene: TRBV29-1; j_gene: TRBJ2-5
CDR3aa: CASSLGGPGETNEKLFF; abundance: NA; v_gene: TRBV5-1; j_gene: TRBJ1-4
CDR3aa: CASNEGDEQFF; abundance: once; v_gene: TRBV5-6; j_gene: TRBJ2-1
CDR3aa: CASSTEVKRSPLHF; abundance: NA; v_gene: TRBV5-1; j_gene: TRBJ1-6
CDR3aa: CASSLRWGDYQTGELFF; abundance: NA; v_gene: TRBV5-1; j_gene: TRBJ2-2
CDR3aa: CASRGIRGYGVTNEQFF; abundance: NA; v_gene: TRBV27; j_gene: TRBJ2-1
CDR3aa: CASSPTAREETQYF; abundance: NA; v_gene: TRBV5-1; j_gene: TRBJ2-5
CDR3aa: CASSLGPEAASPLHF; abundance: NA; v_gene: TRBV27; j_gene: TRBJ1-6
CDR3aa: CASSLLTDTQYF; abundance: NA; v_gene: TRBV5-4; j_gene: TRBJ2-3
CDR3aa: CASSFGPNQPQHF; abundance: NA; v_gene: TRBV7-3; j_gene: TRBJ1-5
CDR3aa: CASSDTNYGYTF; abundance: NA; v_gene: TRBV25-1; j_gene: TRBJ1-2
CDR3aa: CASSRGGNQPQHF; abundance: NA; v_gene: TRBV6-1; j_gene: TRBJ1-5
CDR3aa: CAWSSMGSTEAFF; abundance: NA; v_gene: TRBV30; j_gene: TRBJ1-1
CDR3aa: CASSFPGTGSTGELFF; abundance: NA; v_gene: TRBV7-3; j_gene: TRBJ2-2
CDR3aa: CASSLLGRETQYF; abundance: once; v_gene: TRBV5-1; j_gene: TRBJ2-5
CDR3aa: CASGLVGPDQPQHF; abundance: few; v_gene: TRBV12-5; j_gene: TRBJ1-5
CDR3aa: CASSRDFTPYEQYF; abundance: NA; v_gene: TRBV6-6; j_gene: TRBJ2-7
CDR3aa: CASSLYADTQYF; abundance: NA; v_gene: TRBV7-2; j_gene: TRBJ2-3
CDR3aa: CASSLERNEQFF; abundance: medium-sized; v_gene: TRBV5-4; j_gene: TRBJ2-1
CDR3aa: CASSEAPPNTEAFF; abundance: few; v_gene: TRBV2; j_gene: TRBJ1-1
CDR3aa: CASSYSWENSYEQYF; abundance: NA; v_gene: TRBV6-6; j_gene: TRBJ2-7
CDR3aa: CASSTTGELFF; abundance: few; v_gene: TRBV4-1; j_gene: TRBJ2-2
CDR3aa: CASSSSDRYGYTF; abundance: NA; v_gene: TRBV7-9; j_gene: TRBJ1-2
CDR3aa: CASSYGGNGQPQHF; abundance: NA; v_gene: TRBV6-5; j_gene: TRBJ1-5
CDR3aa: CASSEYSGGEGDTQYF; abundance: NA; v_gene: TRBV6-1; j_gene: TRBJ2-3
CDR3aa: CANPNEKLFF; abundance: NA; v_gene: TRBV7-6; j_gene: TRBJ1-4
CDR3aa: CASSPVGGGGNQPQHF; abundance: NA; v_gene: TRBV5-1; j_gene: TRBJ1-5
CDR3aa: CASSQTLAARTDTQYF; abundance: NA; v_gene: TRBV4-1; j_gene: TRBJ2-3
CDR3aa: CASSVRDRSTDTQYF; abundance: NA; v_gene: TRBV9; j_gene: TRBJ2-3
CDR3aa: CASSPSVLTGEGSNQPQHF; abundance: once; v_gene: TRBV18; j_gene: TRBJ1-5
CDR3aa: CASSQSGNTIYF; abundance: NA; v_gene: TRBV11-2; j_gene: TRBJ1-3
CDR3aa: CAWSAGSLGAFF; abundance: NA; v_gene: TRBV30; j_gene: TRBJ1-1
CDR3aa: CASRLGEVNEKLFF; abundance: NA; v_gene: TRBV28; j_gene: TRBJ1-4
CDR3aa: CASSLTGRYSNQPQHF; abundance: few; v_gene: TRBV5-6; j_gene: TRBJ1-5
CDR3aa: CSARRRGVLEKLFF; abundance: once; v_gene: TRBV29-1; j_gene: TRBJ1-4
CDR3aa: CASSETADPYGYTF; abundance: NA; v_gene: TRBV2; j_gene: TRBJ1-2
CDR3aa: CASDRGWANTGELFF; abundance: NA; v_gene: TRBV2; j_gene: TRBJ2-2
CDR3aa: CASSLESLQGSNSPLHF; abundance: NA; v_gene: TRBV5-4; j_gene: TRBJ1-6
CDR3aa: CSVRGQATAEAFF; abundance: NA; v_gene: TRBV29-1; j_gene: TRBJ1-1
CDR3aa: CASSWGGAGYTF; abundance: NA; v_gene: TRBV5-6; j_gene: TRBJ1-2
CDR3aa: CASSPPGQTYEQYF; abundance: NA; v_gene: TRBV6-5; j_gene: TRBJ2-7
CDR3aa: CASSGQGASYGYTF; abundance: once; v_gene: TRBV2; j_gene: TRBJ1-2
CDR3aa: CASSDSEGAEAFF; abundance: NA; v_gene: TRBV2; j_gene: TRBJ1-1
CDR3aa: CASSVEQGYTDTQYF; abundance: NA; v_gene: TRBV9; j_gene: TRBJ2-3
CDR3aa: CASRYRGLGEKLFF; abundance: few; v_gene: TRBV6-5; j_gene: TRBJ1-4
CDR3aa: CASSLDDRRVETQYF; abundance: NA; v_gene: TRBV5-5; j_gene: TRBJ2-5
CDR3aa: CASSVEVGGGTTDTQYF; abundance: NA; v_gene: TRBV9; j_gene: TRBJ2-3
CDR3aa: CASSADRGRWQPQHF; abundance: NA; v_gene: TRBV2; j_gene: TRBJ1-5